This T cell receptor beta chain derives from a study of CD8 T cells in ankylosing spondylitis. Overall study results and limits: Reactive arthritis synovial fluid and blood were previously reported to contain some motif variants. Reportedly, matched ankylosing spondylitis synovial fluid was significantly enriched for disease-linked clones. One TCR beta motif, made up of about 8 highly homologous variants, appeared characteristic of ankylosing spondylitis blood.

V lost 2 bases and J 14 bases, leaving 23 bases between the germline ends. CDR3 size: 15 residues. CDR1 SGHRS and CDR2 YFSETQ come from the germline V gene. Quantitative molecular-barcoded 5'-RACE generated the TCR beta libraries. TCRdb analysed the 5' RACE reads with MiXCR anew, one entry per CDR3 protein. This table has hundreds of thousands of distinct CDR3 sequences, 25% to 30% appearing once. On this clonotype itself: What it binds is not known.

The clonotype was recovered from a male donor with ankylosing spondylitis. The sample taken for sequencing was blood, either unsorted or a sorted T cell fraction (not recorded which). The chain employs TRBV5-1 and TRBJ2-1; D is possibly TRBD1 (5 bases). CDR3 sequence reads: CASSFVGAGPGNEFF. The CDR3 DNA follows: TGCGCCAGCAGCTTTGTGGGCGCAGGGCCAGGAAACGAGTTCTTC.